The rows below give T cell receptor beta chains drawn from one sample of a study of T cell clones after liver transplantation. Sequencing used immunoSEQ multiplex PCR; TCRdb keeps in-frame clones, though not all of them. Of roughly 97,000 clones in the sample, approximately 85% are singletons; the top ten hold 0.8% to 1%. This material consisted of CD4+ T cells from blood, taken before liver transplant. The receptors here all came from a human donor who received a liver transplant. Each CDR3 is given with its conserved first and last residue. The D gene is left open where the match is weak. Only some rows state a clone size, as once, few, many or a class for expanded clones.

J | D | length | V | size | DNA | CDR3
TRBJ1-4 | TRBD1 | 16 | TRBV5-1 | - | TGCGCCAGCAGCCCGACGTACAGGGGGGAAGATGAAAAACTGTTTTTT | CASSPTYRGEDEKLFF
TRBJ1-1 | - | 16 | TRBV27 | - | TGTGCCAGCAGTTATCTCAGGACAACAGTTTTTACTGAAGCTTTCTTT | CASSYLRTTVFTEAFF
TRBJ1-5 | - | 17 | TRBV28 | - | TGTGCCAGCAGTTTTGGGCAGGGCGTGGAGAGCAATCAGCCCCAGCATTTT | CASSFGQGVESNQPQHF
TRBJ2-3 | - | 15 | TRBV11-2 | few | TGTGCCAGCAGCCCCCCGGGACCGTACACAGATACGCAGTATTTT | CASSPPGPYTDTQYF
TRBJ2-1 | TRBD2 | 15 | TRBV12-5 | - | TGTGCTAGTGGTTTGGTACGCGGGGGCTACAATGAGCAGTTCTTC | CASGLVRGGYNEQFF
TRBJ1-3 | - | 16 | TRBV5-1 | - | TGCGCCAGCAGCTTGGCCGACAGGAGCTCTGGAAACACCATATATTTT | CASSLADRSSGNTIYF
TRBJ2-3 | - | 16 | TRBV29-1 | - | TGCAGCGTCCTTTCTGCGAGGGGGGCGCACACAGATACGCAGTATTTT | CSVLSARGAHTDTQYF
TRBJ1-1 | TRBD1 | 16 | TRBV18 | - | TGTGCCAGCTCGTACGACAGGGCTTCATTGAACACTGAAGCTTTCTTT | CASSYDRASLNTEAFF
TRBJ1-1 | - | 17 | TRBV14 | - | TGTGCCAGCAGCCCAAGGGTCCCAGGGAGAATGAACACTGAAGCTTTCTTT | CASSPRVPGRMNTEAFF
TRBJ2-2 | TRBD1 | 17 | TRBV25-1 | - | TGTGCCAGCAGTGAATCCGAGGGGACAGGGTTTGCCGGGGAGCTGTTTTTT | CASSESEGTGFAGELFF
TRBJ1-5 | - | 15 | TRBV27 | - | TGTGCCAGCAGCGGCCAGGCAGGGTTGTTTCAGCCCCAGCATTTT | CASSGQAGLFQPQHF
TRBJ1-4 | - | 18 | TRBV21-1 | - | TGTGCCAGCAGCACCTCCATACCCCCCAGGAGTGGGGATGAAAAACTGTTTTTT | CASSTSIPPRSGDEKLFF
TRBJ1-2 | - | 14 | TRBV5-4 | - | TGTGCCAGCAGCTTAGCCGGGACAAACTATGGCTACACCTTC | CASSLAGTNYGYTF
TRBJ2-1 | TRBD1 | 14 | TRBV15 | - | TGTGCCACCTTTGCCTGGACAGGCCGAGAAGAGCAGTTCTTC | CATFAWTGREEQFF
TRBJ2-3 | - | 13 | TRBV5-1 | few | TGCGCCAGCAGCTTCACGTACACAGATACGCAGTATTTT | CASSFTYTDTQYF
TRBJ2-7 | TRBD2 | 13 | TRBV27 | - | TGTGCCAGCAAAACGGGGGGGCGGTACGAGCAGTACTTC | CASKTGGRYEQYF
TRBJ1-5 | - | 15 | TRBV6-1 | - | TGTGCCAGCAGTGAAAGCCCAGGGGTAGGACAGCCCCAGCATTTT | CASSESPGVGQPQHF
TRBJ2-2 | - | 15 | TRBV15 | - | TGTGCCACCAGCAGTGGCCGGGGCGGTACCGGGGAGCTGTTTTTT | CATSSGRGGTGELFF
TRBJ2-1 | TRBD1 | 14 | TRBV11-3 | - | TGTGCCAGCAGCTCCAGGGACAGGGGGAATGAGCAGTTCTTC | CASSSRDRGNEQFF
TRBJ1-6 | - | 14 | TRBV7-6 | - | TGTGCCAGCAGCTTAAGACAGGCGCCTCCGCACCTCCACTTT | CASSLRQAPPHLHF
TRBJ1-2 | TRBD1 | 15 | TRBV25-1 | - | TGTGCCAGCAGTGAATTAGGGGGCAGCGGCTATGGCTACACCTTC | CASSELGGSGYGYTF
TRBJ1-4 | - | 14 | TRBV5-1 | - | TGCGCCAGCAGCTTCGGTGAGACTAATGAAAAACTGTTTTTT | CASSFGETNEKLFF
TRBJ2-7 | - | 13 | TRBV2 | - | TGTGCCAGCAGTGTTCTCTTGGCCTACGAGCAGTACTTC | CASSVLLAYEQYF
TRBJ1-1 | - | 14 | TRBV11-2 | - | TGTGCCAGCAGCTTAGTAGGGCAGTACACTGAAGCTTTCTTT | CASSLVGQYTEAFF
TRBJ1-6 | - | 14 | TRBV5-6 | - | TGTGCCAGCAGCTTGGAAAGGGGAAAATCACCCCTCCACTTT | CASSLERGKSPLHF
TRBJ2-7 | TRBD2 | 16 | TRBV6-5 | - | TGTGCCAGCAGTTACTCCTACATCGGGGGGAGGTACGAGCAGTACTTC | CASSYSYIGGRYEQYF
TRBJ1-5 | - | 13 | TRBV7-2 | - | TGTGCCAGCAGCTTAGGGTTTTTACAGCCCCAGCATTTT | CASSLGFLQPQHF
TRBJ1-5 | - | 16 | TRBV5-1 | once | TGCGCCAGCAGCTTGACTGGATCAGGTAGCAATCAGCCCCAGCATTTT | CASSLTGSGSNQPQHF
TRBJ2-7 | - | 10 | TRBV27 | - | TGTGCCAGCAGTTTACTCGAGCAGTACTTC | CASSLLEQYF
TRBJ2-7 | - | 10 | TRBV10-3 | - | TGTGCCACCGGGGTAGGGGGGCAGTACTTC | CATGVGGQYF
TRBJ2-6 | TRBD2 | 17 | TRBV4-2 | - | TGTGCCAGCAGCCAAGATCTCGCGGGAGGTGGGGCCAACGTCCTGACTTTC | CASSQDLAGGGANVLTF
TRBJ1-4 | TRBD1 | 16 | TRBV7-2 | - | TGTGCCAGCAGCTTAGAGGGGGACAGAGGGGTTGAAAAACTGTTTTTT | CASSLEGDRGVEKLFF
TRBJ2-7 | - | 14 | TRBV21-1 | - | TGTGCCAGCAGCGAGGTGCAGGGGCTGTACGAGCAGTACTTC | CASSEVQGLYEQYF
TRBJ2-1 | - | 14 | TRBV15 | - | TGTGCCACCAGCAGGACTAGATCCTACAATGAGCAGTTCTTC | CATSRTRSYNEQFF
TRBJ1-2 | - | 12 | TRBV6-5 | - | TGTGCCAGCAGCCAAGGACAGCGGGGCTACACCTTC | CASSQGQRGYTF
TRBJ2-3 | TRBD2 | 15 | TRBV4-2 | - | TGTGCCAGCAGCCCGATGGGACTAAACACAGATACGCAGTATTTT | CASSPMGLNTDTQYF
TRBJ1-1 | - | 14 | TRBV19 | - | TGTGCCAGTAAGGTGGACCCGGCGGACACTGAAGCTTTCTTT | CASKVDPADTEAFF
TRBJ2-7 | - | 14 | TRBV29-1 | - | TGCAGCGTTGGGGTTGGAGGGAGCTCCTACGAGCAGTACTTC | CSVGVGGSSYEQYF
TRBJ2-7 | - | 11 | TRBV7-2 | - | TGTGCCAGCAGCTTACGTCTCGAGCAGTACTTC | CASSLRLEQYF
TRBJ1-2 | - | 17 | TRBV7-8 | - | TGTGCCAGCAGCTTAATGAGTCGCCAGAGTATTTACTATGGCTACACCTTC | CASSLMSRQSIYYGYTF
TRBJ2-2 | - | 16 | TRBV6-4 | - | TGTGCCAGCAGTGACTCTTGGAGAAAGAACACCGGGGAGCTGTTTTTT | CASSDSWRKNTGELFF
TRBJ2-5 | - | 14 | TRBV5-1 | few | TGCGCCAGCAGCTTGACAGGGACCCAAGAGACCCAGTACTTC | CASSLTGTQETQYF
TRBJ2-1 | - | 15 | TRBV11-2 | - | TGTGCCAGCAGCCCAGTGGGACGGAGGGGCTATGAGCAGTTCTTC | CASSPVGRRGYEQFF
TRBJ2-6 | - | 14 | TRBV19 | - | TGTGCCAGTAGTAGCGGGTATGGGGCCAACGTCCTGACTTTC | CASSSGYGANVLTF
TRBJ2-4 | - | 15 | TRBV7-2 | - | TGTGCCAGCAGGGTTACAGGTATCCCCAAAAACATTCAGTACTTC | CASRVTGIPKNIQYF
TRBJ1-5 | TRBD1 | 13 | TRBV27 | few | TGTGCCAGCAGTTCGACAGGGCATCAGCCCCAGCATTTT | CASSSTGHQPQHF
TRBJ1-2 | TRBD1 | 16 | TRBV11-2 | - | TGTGCCAGCAGCTTGGACAGGGGGTCTAGTCTCTATGGCTACACCTTC | CASSLDRGSSLYGYTF
TRBJ2-7 | - | 14 | TRBV4-3 | - | TGCGCCAGCAGCCAAGATCTTCCTGACGACGAGCAGTACTTC | CASSQDLPDDEQYF
TRBJ2-4 | - | 17 | TRBV18 | - | TGTGCCAGCTCACCCCCGGGGAGAGACATAGCCAAAAACATTCAGTACTTC | CASSPPGRDIAKNIQYF
TRBJ1-2 | - | 13 | TRBV25-1 | - | TGTGCCAGCCAGCGGGATTTGTACTATGGCTACACCTTC | CASQRDLYYGYTF